This T cell receptor (beta chain) was captured by sequencing in a study of regulatory T cells in long-lasting Graves disease. Study results and limitations: Persistent disease preferred TRBV28, TRBJ1-2 and TRBJ2-5; new disease, TRBV20-1 and TRBJ2-1.

iRepertoire HTBI primers and Arm-PCR of CDR3 regions built TCR beta libraries. TCRdb processed the multiplex PCR reads anew with MiXCR; each CDR3 protein has one entry. Here the sample spans about 460,000 distinct CDR3 sequences, around a fifth being singletons. This clonotype was counted ten times or more. Its cognate antigen is unknown. Time point reported: persistent/refractory GD, antithyroid drugs over 5 years with positive TRAb. Isolated PBMC RNA provided the starting material for the TCR library. CDR1 and CDR2 from the germline V gene are SQVTM and ANQGSEA. The CDR3 totals 13 residues. Trimming cost V 4 bases and J 0 bases, with 7 bases left between them.

V usage is TRBV29-1 and J usage is TRBJ1-3, with no clear D. This TCR derives from a female donor with Graves disease. Here the sequenced sample was peripheral blood mononuclear cells (PBMCs), taken when the disease was refractory, from a patient treated with antithyroid drugs. The CDR3 loop is CSVVTASGNTIYF. For the CDR3, the DNA is TGCAGCGTTGTCACAGCCTCTGGAAACACCATATATTTT.